This entry lists 32 T cell receptor beta chains sequenced from one sample in a study of early T cells in non-severe SARS-CoV-2 infection. TCRdb re-analysed the 5' RACE reads in MiXCR, keeping a single row per CDR3 protein. The sample lists tens of thousands of distinct CDR3 sequences, about an eighth occurring once. The sample consisted of whole blood. Receptor source: an adult who was a healthcare worker with PCR-confirmed SARS-CoV-2 infection or an uninfected control (not recorded which).

This clonotype has a count of ten or more. The J gene is TRBJ2-5, the V gene TRBV7-6; D remains ambiguous. The CDR3 contains 13 residues. Germline V gives CDR1 SGHVS, CDR2 FNYEAQ. V dropped 1 base and J dropped 5 bases, with 8 bases sitting between them. CDR3 in amino acids: CASSLGFEETQYF. CDR3 in DNA: TGTGCCAGCAGCTTAGGGTTCGAGGAGACCCAGTACTTC.

This clonotype was counted at least ten times. The chain recombines TRBV19 with TRBJ2-7, with 7 bases aligning to TRBD1. The V segment lost 5 bases and the J segment 2 bases; nucleotides outside the gene matches: 9. This CDR3 has 15 amino acids. Germline V lookup: CDR1 LNHDA, CDR2 SQIVND (reference sequence). The CDR3, as DNA: TGTGCCAGTAGTTTCTCCTCGGGACAGACCTACGAGCAGTACTTC. Translation gives CASSFSSGQTYEQYF.

The chain is built from TRBV15 and TRBJ2-3; D is uncertain. CDR3 length: 14 amino acids. Germline CDR1 and CDR2: LNHNV and YYDKDF (reference sequence). V was pared by 1 base and J by 5 bases, with 10 bases between. The CDR3 nucleotides are TGTGCCACCAGCAGAGCTGCCGCAGTAGATACGCAGTATTTT. Protein sequence: CATSRAAAVDTQYF.

This clonotype was detected a few times. The chain combines TRBV7-8 with TRBJ2-1, with 13 bases aligning to TRBD2. The CDR3 spans 16 residues. Germline V gives CDR1 SGHVS, CDR2 FQNEAQ. Trimming removed 5 bases from V and 6 bases from J; junction bases left unmatched: 7. CDR3 DNA: TGTGCCAGCAGCCCTTTAGGGACTAGCGGGGCCAATGAGCAGTTCTTC. Residues: CASSPLGTSGANEQFF.

This clonotype was found many times. J is TRBJ2-7 and V is TRBV19, with 7 bases matching TRBD1. After removal of 5 bases from V and 2 bases from J, the junction contained 6 bases not matched to a gene. The CDR3 length is 14 residues. CDR1 is LNHDA and CDR2 is SQIVND in the germline V gene (reference sequence). CDR3 in amino acids: CASSFRTGPYEQYF. The CDR3 DNA follows: TGTGCCAGTAGTTTTCGGACAGGTCCCTACGAGCAGTACTTC. Supplemented by reference TRBV19 and TRBJ2-7, the full variable domain reads DGGITQSPKYLFRKEGQNVTLSCEQNLNHDAMYWYRQDPGQGLRLIYYSQIVNDFQKGDIAEGYSVSREKKESFPLTVTSAQKNPTAFYLCASSFRTGPYEQYFGPGTRLTVT.

This clonotype was counted a few times. The chain joins TRBV20-1 to TRBJ2-7, with 7 bases matching TRBD2. J lost 0 bases, V lost 7 bases, and 6 bases had no gene match. Germline CDR1 DFQATT, CDR2 SNEGSKA (reference sequence). The CDR3 has 13 amino acids. As DNA, the CDR3 is TGCAGTGTTGGCGGGGGTGTCTCCTACGAGCAGTACTTC. Translation: CSVGGGVSYEQYF.

This clonotype was detected a few times. The chain joins TRBV12-5 to TRBJ1-2, with D possibly matching TRBD1 (6 bases). The CDR3 runs 16 residues. The V end was cut by 6 bases, the J end by 0 bases, with 17 bases between. CDR1 and CDR2 from the germline V gene are LGHNT and FRNRAP. The CDR3 nucleotides are TGTGCTAGTGGCTACGGGACACCTTCATCTAACTATGGCTACACCTTC. Its protein product is CASGYGTPSSNYGYTF.

There are many counts of this clonotype. This rearrangement joins TRBV6-1 to TRBJ1-6; possible D gene TRBD1, 5 bases. The germline CDR1 and CDR2 sequences are MNHNS and SASEGT. V shed 8 bases and J shed 13 bases, with 15 bases lying between them. This CDR3 contains 12 residues. The CDR3 DNA is TGTGCCAGCTCACAGCCCAGGGTCCCCCTCCACTTT. It yields the protein CASSQPRVPLHF.

The DNA of the CDR3 is TGCGCCAGCAGCTATGACTATTCGAGCTCCTACGAGCAGTACTTC. This encodes CASSYDYSSSYEQYF. The V call is TRBV5-1, the J call TRBJ2-7; tentatively, D is TRBD2 (5 bases). Germline V lookup: CDR1 SGHRS, CDR2 YFSETQ. The CDR3 covers 15 residues. V shed 3 bases and J shed 0 bases, with 13 bases lying between them.

The chain uses TRBV4-1 and TRBJ2-1, with 8 bases fitting TRBD2. Germline V gene lookup returns CDR1 MGHRA and CDR2 YSYEKL. The CDR3 is 16 amino acids. Trimming took 4 bases from V and 4 from J; bases not matched to a gene: 9. The CDR3 loop reads CASSPFGAGAYNEQFF. The CDR3 bases are TGCGCCAGCAGCCCTTTTGGAGCGGGAGCATACAATGAGCAGTTCTTC.

The chain combines TRBV4-1 with TRBJ1-1; D uncertain. Trimming took 1 base from V and 7 from J, leaving 7 bases between them. Germline CDR1 and CDR2: MGHRA and YSYEKL. The CDR3 length is 12 residues. DNA for the CDR3: TGCGCCAGCAGCCAAGCCGGGGTTGAAGCTTTCTTT. Protein sequence: CASSQAGVEAFF.

This chain uses TRBV11-2 with TRBJ2-3; the D is unclear. Germline CDR1 reads SGHAT; CDR2 reads FQNNGV. Trimming took 0 bases from V and 0 from J, leaving 7 bases between them. The CDR3 covers 15 residues. The CDR3 loop is CASSLDGRSTDTQYF. The CDR3 DNA is TGTGCCAGCAGCTTAGATGGGCGAAGCACAGATACGCAGTATTTT.

This rearrangement joins TRBV5-1 to TRBJ2-7, with D hard to call. The CDR3 is made up of 14 amino acids. Germline V CDR1 and CDR2: SGHRS, YFSETQ. Trimming removed 2 bases at V and 7 bases at J, with 16 bases between. CDR3 protein: CASSFSPGTGEQYF. CDR3 nucleotide sequence: TGCGCCAGCAGCTTCTCTCCAGGTACTGGGGAGCAGTACTTC. Full variable domain (outside the CDR3, taken from reference TRBV5-1 and TRBJ2-7): KAGVTQTPRYLIKTRGQQVTLSCSPISGHRSVSWYQQTPGQGLQFLFEYFSETQRNKGNFPGRFSGRQFSNSRSEMNVSTLELGDSALYLCASSFSPGTGEQYFGPGTRLTVT.

The rearrangement uses TRBV6-5 and TRBJ1-1; 7 nucleotides agree with TRBD1. CDR1 MNHEY and CDR2 SVGAGI come from the germline V gene. V shed 4 bases, J shed 2 bases, and the junction held 4 bases outside the gene matches. CDR3 length: 14 amino acids. Here the CDR3 DNA reads TGTGCCAGCAGTTTCAGGGGGGGAAACACTGAAGCTTTCTTT. Its protein is CASSFRGGNTEAFF.

V usage is TRBV6-5 and J usage is TRBJ2-1; D is perhaps TRBD1 or TRBD2 (5 bases each). This CDR3 is built from 16 residues. Germline assignment: CDR1 MNHEY and CDR2 SVGAGI. V lost 6 bases and J lost 3, with 18 bases in between. CDR3 bases: TGTGCCAGCAGCAGCCGGGGCGGAAAGCGCTACAATGAGCAGTTCTTC. Its protein is CASSSRGGKRYNEQFF.

The rearrangement joins TRBV7-2 to TRBJ2-7; no clear D gene. From germline, CDR1 is SGHTA and CDR2 FQGNSA. The ends were cut back, 3 bases at V and 6 bases at J, with 12 bases in the middle. This CDR3 comprises 13 residues. The CDR3 loop reads CASSLDKGREQYF. CDR3 sequence (DNA): TGTGCCAGCAGCTTGGATAAAGGTCGCGAGCAGTACTTC.

This rearrangement joins TRBV6-5 to TRBJ1-6; 7 bases map to TRBD1. V dropped 2 bases and J dropped 3; count of bases not matched to a gene: 1. The CDR3 extends over 15 amino acids. Germline CDR1 and CDR2: MNHEY and SVGAGI. The CDR3 DNA follows: TGTGCCAGCAGTTACCGGGACAGCTATAATTCACCCCTCCACTTT. Its translation: CASSYRDSYNSPLHF.

This chain links TRBV7-9 with TRBJ1-2; a possible D gene is TRBD1 (5 bases). This CDR3 contains 15 residues. V was trimmed by 5 bases and J by 3 bases, leaving 16 bases between them. Per germline, CDR1 SEHNR and CDR2 FQNEAQ (reference sequence). CDR3: CASSNNPQGHYGYTF. The CDR3 nucleotides read TGTGCCAGCAGCAATAACCCCCAGGGTCACTATGGCTACACCTTC.

This clonotype has only a few counts. The chain uses TRBV6-6 and TRBJ2-2; D not certain. The CDR3 length is 12 residues. Trimming pared 2 bases from V and 8 bases from J, leaving 6 bases between. Looked up from germline, CDR1 is MNHNY and CDR2 is SVGAGI (reference sequence). The DNA of the CDR3 is TGTGCCAGCAGTTACCTGGAAGGGGAGCTGTTTTTT. Translating it yields CASSYLEGELFF.

This clonotype was found a few times. CDR3 sequence reads: CASSLGTGHTDTQYF. Written as DNA, the CDR3 is TGTGCCAGCAGCTTAGGGACAGGACACACAGATACGCAGTATTTT. V is TRBV7-6 and J is TRBJ2-3; 7 positions agree with TRBD1. Germline V gene lookup returns CDR1 SGHVS and CDR2 FNYEAQ. V lost 1 base, J lost 2 bases, and 3 bases stayed unmatched. The CDR3 is 15 amino acids.

The table lists this clonotype with a few counts. The V gene is TRBV6-5, the J gene TRBJ1-1; D unclear. Deletions cut 2 bases from V and 3 bases from J, with 7 bases between. The CDR3 has 13 residues. The germline gives CDR1 MNHEY, CDR2 SVGAGI. The CDR3 DNA reads TGTGCCAGCAGTTACGAGAGGGACACTGAAGCTTTCTTT. Protein sequence: CASSYERDTEAFF.

The CDR3 is CASSQDGGSEQFF. The CDR3 DNA reads TGTGCCAGCAGCCAAGACGGGGGCAGCGAGCAGTTCTTC. The chain couples TRBV3-1 to TRBJ2-1; D tentatively fits TRBD1 or TRBD2 (6 bases each). There are 13 residues in the CDR3. The V end lost 0 bases, the J end lost 10 bases, and 10 bases lay between the germline ends. CDR1 is LGHDT and CDR2 is YNNKEL in the germline V gene (reference sequence).

This chain uses TRBV3-1 with TRBJ2-2, with 7 bases matching TRBD1. Losses at the gene ends were 1 base for V and 10 bases for J; bases not matched to a gene: 6. CDR1 is LGHDT, CDR2 YNNKEL, per germline (reference sequence). CDR3 size: 14 residues. Here the CDR3 reads CASSQGTGVAELFF. Here the CDR3 DNA reads TGTGCCAGCAGCCAAGGCACAGGGGTGGCGGAGCTGTTTTTT.

The chain couples TRBV18 to TRBJ2-7, with 7 bases that match TRBD1. Germline V gene lookup returns CDR1 KGHSH and CDR2 LQKENI. Trimming removed 0 bases from V and 3 bases from J; junction bases left unmatched: 5. The CDR3 covers 15 residues. The CDR3 coding sequence is TGTGCCAGCTCACCACCGGGACAGCACAACTACGAGCAGTACTTC. This sequence encodes CASSPPGQHNYEQYF.

This clonotype was counted between two and nine times. The chain links TRBV19 to TRBJ2-1; D is unresolved. CDR1 is LNHDA and CDR2 is SQIVND in the germline V gene (reference sequence). Trimming left V 5 bases short and J 9 bases short, with 14 bases between. The CDR3 is 13 residues long. CDR3 coding DNA: TGTGCCAGTAGTCGTCAGATCTATGGTGAGCAGTTCTTC. The encoded protein is CASSRQIYGEQFF.

This clonotype was counted only a few times. The chain combines TRBV6-1 with TRBJ2-3, with 10 bases aligning to TRBD2. CDR3 length: 19 residues. V was clipped by 1 base and J by 6 bases; unmatched bases: 16. Per germline, CDR1 MNHNS and CDR2 SASEGT. The DNA for the CDR3 is TGTGCCAGCAGTGAAGTAGTAGCGGGAGGTTTTTACGGAGAGGATACGCAGTATTTT. Its translation: CASSEVVAGGFYGEDTQYF.

This clonotype has more than one count but fewer than ten. This sequence joins TRBV9 and TRBJ2-1; TRBD2 might be the D (6 bases). Trimming shortened V by 3 bases and J by 5 bases, and 9 bases separated the two germline ends. Germline assignment: CDR1 SGDLS and CDR2 YYNGEE. CDR3 size: 13 residues. The CDR3 is CASSGGLNNEQFF. CDR3 coding DNA: TGTGCCAGCAGCGGGGGACTTAACAATGAGCAGTTCTTC.

This clonotype was counted ten times or more. V gene TRBV24-1 combines with J gene TRBJ2-7, with 7 bases matching TRBD1. The CDR3 consists of 13 residues. From germline, CDR1 is KGHDR and CDR2 SFDVKD. The V gene end was trimmed by 3 bases and the J gene end by 2 bases; junction bases not matched to a gene: 0. This CDR3 reads CATSDGTAYEQYF. The DNA for the CDR3 is TGTGCCACCAGTGATGGGACAGCCTACGAGCAGTACTTC.

In the case of this clonotype: A read error is possible here, since a much larger clone lies one base away. This rearrangement joins TRBV24-1 to TRBJ2-7; no clear D gene. The CDR3 totals 14 residues. Germline V CDR1 and CDR2: KGHDR, SFDVKD. DNA for the CDR3: TGTGTCACCAGAAAACAGCTTTCCTCCTACGAGCAGTACTTC. Amino acid sequence: CVTRKQLSSYEQYF.

This chain joins TRBV7-6 and TRBJ2-6, with 8 bases that match TRBD1. The CDR3 spans 16 residues. From germline, CDR1 is SGHVS and CDR2 FNYEAQ. Unmatched junction bases numbered 9, after V lost 5 bases and J lost 6 bases. The CDR3 reads CASSQGQGFTANVLTF. The DNA for the CDR3 is TGTGCCAGCAGCCAAGGACAGGGCTTTACGGCCAACGTCCTGACTTTC.

The CDR3 nucleotides read TGTGCCAGCTCACCAATGGGGGCGAATGAGCAGTTCTTC. Protein sequence: CASSPMGANEQFF. This chain connects TRBV18 to TRBJ2-1, with a tentative D call TRBD1 (6 bases). The germline V and J ends were trimmed by 2 bases and 7 bases, with 9 bases remaining between them. Germline V gene lookup returns CDR1 KGHSH and CDR2 LQKENI. This CDR3 is built from 13 residues.

Concerning this clonotype itself: This clone may be a read error of a much larger clone one base away. This sequence joins TRBV21-1 and TRBJ2-7; the table's D gene call, TRBD1, was not cross checked with the DNA. TRBV21-1 is classified as a pseudogene. The length of the CDR3 is 16 residues. The CDR3 DNA reads TGTGCCAGCAACTCAACCGGGGGACAGGGGGTATACGAGCAGTACTTC. As protein: CASNSTGGQGVYEQYF.